A single sample gave rise to the 14 T cell receptor beta chains below, sequenced in a study of STAT5B mutations in CD4+ large granular lymphocyte leukemia. Assay used: immunoSEQ multiplex PCR; TCRdb lists only in-frame clones, some missing. The sample contains about 48,000 clones, roughly two thirds of which appear only once. The specimen was CD4+ T cells from blood buffy coats. The receptor source for this set is a human donor in good health.

This sequence joins TRBV7-7 and TRBJ2-7, with D hard to call. Germline V gene data show CDR1 as SSHAT and CDR2 as FNYEAQ (reference sequence). CDR3 length equals 14 residues. CDR3 amino acids: CASSLFRCEYEQYV. The CDR3 coding sequence is TGTGCTAGCAGCTTATTTCGTTGTGAGTACGAGCAGTACGTC.

The rearrangement joins TRBV9 to TRBJ2-2; tentatively, D is TRBD1 (5 bases). The CDR3 has 15 amino acids. Germline-derived CDR1 and CDR2 are SGDLS and YYNGEE. V lost 2 bases and J lost 3, with 11 bases in between. This CDR3 is CASSVETVYTGELFF. For the CDR3, the DNA is TGTGCCAGCAGCGTGGAGACAGTATACACCGGGGAGCTGTTTTTT.

This chain links TRBV5-1 with TRBJ2-2; tentative D call: TRBD1 (5 bases). Between the trimmed V and J ends, which lost 0 bases and 1 base, there was a span of 10 bases. The CDR3 runs 16 residues. Germline V lookup: CDR1 SGHRS, CDR2 YFSETQ. For the CDR3, the DNA is TGCGCCAGCAGCTTGGATGCAGGGCTGAACACCGGGGAGCTGTTTTTT. Amino acid sequence: CASSLDAGLNTGELFF.

The chain recombines TRBV19 with TRBJ1-6; D ambiguous. The length of the CDR3 is 14 residues. V lost 4 bases, J lost 6 bases, and 10 bases lay in between. The V gene's germline CDR1 is LNHDA and CDR2 SQIVND (reference sequence). This CDR3 is CASSKAWGNSPLHF. CDR3 bases: TGTGCCAGTAGTAAAGCTTGGGGTAATTCACCCCTCCACTTT.

The gene calls are TRBV30 and TRBJ1-6; 7 nucleotides agree with TRBD1. Germline V lookup: CDR1 GTSNPN, CDR2 SVGIG (reference sequence). This CDR3 is 17 amino acids long. V shed 5 bases, J shed 2 bases, and the junction held 12 bases outside the gene matches. CDR3 sequence reads: CAWVAGQANPYNSPLHF. CDR3 DNA: TGTGCCTGGGTAGCCGGACAGGCAAACCCCTATAATTCACCCCTCCACTTT.

The chain is built from TRBV7-9 and TRBJ1-4; D is uncertain. CDR1 and CDR2 (germline): SEHNR, FQNEAQ (reference sequence). V gave up 5 bases and J gave up 8 bases, with 15 bases separating them. The CDR3 runs to 14 residues. CDR3 in DNA: TGTGCCAGCAGCCTCAGAGGGAGGGAAGAAAAACTGTTTTTT. Its protein product is CASSLRGREEKLFF.

The chain is built from TRBV7-2 and TRBJ2-4, with TRBD1 matching 9 bases. CDR1 SGHTA and CDR2 FQGNSA come from the germline V gene. V gave up 5 bases and J gave up 5 bases; unmatched junction bases: 10. The CDR3 has 16 residues. CDR3 in amino acids: CASSAPGTGKENIQYF. The CDR3 DNA is TGTGCCAGCAGCGCCCCTGGGACAGGGAAAGAAAACATTCAGTACTTC.

The rearrangement uses TRBV19 and TRBJ1-2; tentative D call: TRBD1 (5 bases). Germline V gene data show CDR1 as LNHDA and CDR2 as SQIVND (reference sequence). This CDR3 spans 14 amino acids. V dropped 7 bases and J dropped 0 bases, with 12 bases sitting between them. CDR3 in amino acids: CASKGIGANYGYTF. CDR3 DNA: TGTGCCAGTAAGGGGATCGGGGCTAACTATGGCTACACCTTC.

This chain joins TRBV2 and TRBJ2-7; TRBD1 is a possible D gene (5 bases). Trimming took 4 bases from V and 5 from J, leaving 12 bases between them. This CDR3 spans 13 amino acids. CDR1 is SNHLY, CDR2 FYNNEI, per germline. In DNA form, the CDR3 reads TGTGCCAGCAGTGTTAACAGGATGAACGAGCAGTACGTC. Translated, it gives CASSVNRMNEQYV.

This chain connects TRBV7-9 to TRBJ1-2; D is possibly TRBD1 (5 bases). CDR3 length: 14 amino acids. Between the trimmed V and J ends, which lost 8 bases and 10 bases, there was a span of 23 bases. Germline V gene data show CDR1 as SEHNR and CDR2 as FQNEAQ (reference sequence). CDR3 residues: CASVPQQGLILYTF. The CDR3 nucleotides read TGTGCCAGCGTACCCCAGCAGGGTTTGATCCTCTACACCTTC.

This chain uses TRBV5-4 with TRBJ2-7; D not certain. Germline CDR1 and CDR2: SGHNT and YYREEE (reference sequence). This CDR3 region has 13 residues. Trimming took 3 bases from V and 0 from J, leaving 7 bases between them. CDR3 sequence: CASSSDVSYEQYF. The DNA of the CDR3 is TGTGCCAGCAGCTCCGATGTCTCCTACGAGCAGTACTTC.

In DNA, the CDR3 is TGCGCCAGCAGCTCGGGACCCGAGAATGAAAAACTGTTTTTT. Translating it yields CASSSGPENEKLFF. The chain combines TRBV5-1 with TRBJ1-4; TRBD1 might be the D (5 bases). CDR1 and CDR2 from the germline V gene are SGHRS and YFSETQ. V was pared by 3 bases and J by 5 bases, with 11 bases between. This CDR3 has 14 residues.

The chain combines TRBV21-1 with TRBJ2-1; the D segment call TRBD2 is taken from the table without a DNA check. TRBV21-1 is a documented pseudogene. The CDR3 has 20 residues. The CDR3 loop is CASSKGPRACRGYKHNEQFF. The CDR3 DNA follows: TGTGCCAGCAGCAAGGGCCCGCGGGCGTGTCGAGGGTATAAGCACAATGAGCAGTTCTTC.

The chain joins TRBV2 to TRBJ2-3; 7 positions agree with TRBD2. Trimming took 3 bases from V and 4 from J; bases not matched to a gene: 13. Germline-derived CDR1 and CDR2 are SNHLY and FYNNEI. There are 17 residues in the CDR3. The DNA for the CDR3 is TGTGCCAGCAGTGAGGGAGGGTGGGGGGATCGGTCAGATACGCAGTATTTT. It codes for CASSEGGWGDRSDTQYF. The full variable domain, rest sourced from reference TRBV2 and TRBJ2-3, is EPEVTQTPSHQVTQMGQEVILRCVPISNHLYFYWYRQILGQKVEFLVSFYNNEISEKSEIFDDQFSVERPDGSNFTLKIRSTKLEDSAMYFCASSEGGWGDRSDTQYFGPGTRLTVL.